The clone carrying this TCR beta chain was seen many times. The target antigen is unknown. The sample belongs to a study of response to subunit inactivated influenza vaccine. The V and J ends lost 2 bases and 3 bases respectively, with 7 bases between them. Germline CDR1 is DFQATT and CDR2 is SNEGSKA (reference sequence). The CDR3 loop spans 13 amino acids. TCRdb reprocessed the RT-PCR reads with MiXCR, giving one entry per CDR3 protein. Seen here are hundreds of thousands of distinct CDR3 sequences, approximately 7.6% observed once, and the top ten hold over 10%. Whole-study results and caveats: Few additional T cells are recruited per seasonal influenza vaccination, authors suggested.

The specimen was PBMCs from blood, collected around 25 months after vaccination. The chain recombines TRBV20-1 with TRBJ1-4; D is possibly TRBD1 (5 bases). The clonotype originates from a man aged 45 to 70 who received an inactivated influenza vaccine. The CDR3 sequence is CSARQGSNEKLFF. DNA of the CDR3: TGCAGTGCTAGACAGGGTTCTAATGAAAAACTGTTTTTT.